This T cell receptor (beta chain) stems from a study of post-analysis software for immune sequencing data (dated by TCRdb to the mid-2010s). As for the study more broadly: Disease courses on record covered relapsing-remitting, secondary progressive and progressive-relapsing multiple sclerosis, though some patients had no subtype annotation. The patient repertoires were set against approximately 10 previously published healthy control repertoires from donors whose ages ranged from roughly 6 to 27 years. A subset of samples was prepared in parallel using single-end sample barcoding, then pooled and co-amplified after Illumina adapter ligation. The paper's findings and limits, for the study overall: Patients showed significantly higher frequencies than controls for about five TRBV segments, among them TRBV5-6, TRBV5-1 and TRBV20-1. Compared with controls, multiple sclerosis patients had significantly lower normalized Chao1 diversity, a finding suggesting substantial peripheral T-cell clonal expansion. Direct clustering with F measure revealed strong co-clustering of samples prepared in the same batch, which led to a batch-effect correction. The control group was slightly older than the multiple sclerosis patient group.

In its sample, this clonotype was seen a few times. Its antigen has not been determined. There are no base qualities to consult, and no much larger clone falls within one base. The cysteine opens and the phenylalanine closes a CDR3 of 13 amino acids. Here the CDR3 DNA is all that survives: 39 bases in frame from base 1. After removal of 6 bases from V and 0 bases from J, the junction retains 0 bases not matched to a gene. Taken from the germline V gene, the CDR1 and CDR2 loops are SQVTM and ANQGSEA. The library relied on PCR. Sequencing used an Illumina HiSeq 2500. To reduce PCR and sequencing biases, unique molecular identifiers were built into the TCR beta cDNA libraries. Per 1 to 10 million input T cells, 500,000 or so cDNA molecules were obtained, such that each molecule approximated one T cell. The patient libraries were prepared and sequenced with the same protocol used for the earlier healthy control dataset. Within a given batch, samples were prepared together, multiplexed and sequenced on the same HiSeq lane. The source study handled its data this way. MIGEC handled the raw barcoded reads, throwing out single-read molecular identifier groups before consensus assembly and CDR3 extraction. Clonotype tables were post-analysed with VDJtools, normalizing diversity by down-sampling all datasets to the smallest sample size. To correct batch-related cross-sample contamination, repertoire overlap clustering matched CDR3 amino acid sequences but not nucleotide sequences. The public reads were reanalyzed by TCRdb: fastp trimming at Q25, MiXCR alignment, in-frame beta chains only. For every CDR3 protein sequence, its rows merge into one entry that carries the most common genes and DNA. The V and J calls were not made by the authors but by TCRdb's processing. The sample records approximately 690,000 distinct CDR3 sequences, approximately 60% of which are singletons. The ten largest clones take up roughly 10% of the sample.

TCR beta repertoires were profiled from peripheral blood of some 13 young patients with multiple sclerosis to demonstrate the VDJtools post-analysis software. The multiple sclerosis patients were children and adolescents between roughly 6 and 16 years of age. The V and J genes are TRBV29-1 and TRBJ1-5; 9 middle bases align to TRBD1. The sequence came from a girl aged 2-10 years with multiple sclerosis. Sequencing input: blood. The nucleotide sequence reads as follows: TGCAGCGTGACAGGGGGTAGCAATCAGCCCCAGCATTTT. It codes for CSVTGGSNQPQHF.